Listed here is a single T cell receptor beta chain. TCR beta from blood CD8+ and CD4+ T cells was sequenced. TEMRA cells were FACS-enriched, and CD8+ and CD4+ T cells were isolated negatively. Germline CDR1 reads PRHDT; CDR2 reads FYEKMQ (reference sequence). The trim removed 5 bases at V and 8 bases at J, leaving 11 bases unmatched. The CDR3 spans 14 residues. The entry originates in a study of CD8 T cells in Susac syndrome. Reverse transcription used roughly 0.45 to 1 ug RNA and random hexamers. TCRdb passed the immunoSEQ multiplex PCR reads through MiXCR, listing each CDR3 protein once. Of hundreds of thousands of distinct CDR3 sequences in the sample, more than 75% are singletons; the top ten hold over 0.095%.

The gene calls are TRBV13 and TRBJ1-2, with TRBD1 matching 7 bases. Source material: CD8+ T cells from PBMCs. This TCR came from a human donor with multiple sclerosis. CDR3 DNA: TGTGCCAGCAGCGGGCGAGACAGGGTCTCCGGCTACACCTTC. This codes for CASSGRDRVSGYTF.